This TCR beta chain was captured by sequencing in a study of cytomegalovirus exposure and HLA in healthy donors. Primers for the PCR totalled 60 Vbeta and 13 Jbeta. TCRdb's table, derived via immunoSEQ multiplex PCR, lists solely in-frame clones and lacks some. The table lists some 100,000 clones, approximately 72% of them singletons. Details on this clone: Its antigen is still unknown.

Germline V lookup: CDR1 MNHEY, CDR2 SVGAGI. The CDR3 consists of 14 residues. The V gene lost 4 bases and the J gene lost 4 bases, with 13 bases spanning the gap. Findings of the study overall: Rare sequences made up most TCRs, while some public TCRs were found in many donors. Researchers had no immune exposure information except CMV serostatus available.

Sequenced sample: PBMCs. V and J are TRBV6-5 and TRBJ1-2, with a tentative D call TRBD1 (6 bases). The TCR was taken from a male donor in good health and CMV-seropositive. The CDR3 nucleotides read TGTGCCAGCAGTTTCGGCAGGGGCCCCTATGGCTACACCTTC. Protein sequence: CASSFGRGPYGYTF.